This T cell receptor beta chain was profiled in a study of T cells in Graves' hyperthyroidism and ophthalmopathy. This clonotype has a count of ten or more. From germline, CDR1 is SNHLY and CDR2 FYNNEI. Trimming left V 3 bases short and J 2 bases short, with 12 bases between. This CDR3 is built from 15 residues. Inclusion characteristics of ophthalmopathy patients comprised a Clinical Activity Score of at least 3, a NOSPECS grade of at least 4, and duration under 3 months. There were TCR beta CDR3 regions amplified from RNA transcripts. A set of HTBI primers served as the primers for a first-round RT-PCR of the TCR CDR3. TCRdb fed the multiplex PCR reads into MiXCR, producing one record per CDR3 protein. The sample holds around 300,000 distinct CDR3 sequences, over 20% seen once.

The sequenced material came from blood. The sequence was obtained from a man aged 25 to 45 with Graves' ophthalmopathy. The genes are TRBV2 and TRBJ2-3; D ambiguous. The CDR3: CASSENGQDTDTQYF. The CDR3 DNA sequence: TGTGCCAGCAGTGAGAACGGTCAGGACACAGATACGCAGTATTTT.